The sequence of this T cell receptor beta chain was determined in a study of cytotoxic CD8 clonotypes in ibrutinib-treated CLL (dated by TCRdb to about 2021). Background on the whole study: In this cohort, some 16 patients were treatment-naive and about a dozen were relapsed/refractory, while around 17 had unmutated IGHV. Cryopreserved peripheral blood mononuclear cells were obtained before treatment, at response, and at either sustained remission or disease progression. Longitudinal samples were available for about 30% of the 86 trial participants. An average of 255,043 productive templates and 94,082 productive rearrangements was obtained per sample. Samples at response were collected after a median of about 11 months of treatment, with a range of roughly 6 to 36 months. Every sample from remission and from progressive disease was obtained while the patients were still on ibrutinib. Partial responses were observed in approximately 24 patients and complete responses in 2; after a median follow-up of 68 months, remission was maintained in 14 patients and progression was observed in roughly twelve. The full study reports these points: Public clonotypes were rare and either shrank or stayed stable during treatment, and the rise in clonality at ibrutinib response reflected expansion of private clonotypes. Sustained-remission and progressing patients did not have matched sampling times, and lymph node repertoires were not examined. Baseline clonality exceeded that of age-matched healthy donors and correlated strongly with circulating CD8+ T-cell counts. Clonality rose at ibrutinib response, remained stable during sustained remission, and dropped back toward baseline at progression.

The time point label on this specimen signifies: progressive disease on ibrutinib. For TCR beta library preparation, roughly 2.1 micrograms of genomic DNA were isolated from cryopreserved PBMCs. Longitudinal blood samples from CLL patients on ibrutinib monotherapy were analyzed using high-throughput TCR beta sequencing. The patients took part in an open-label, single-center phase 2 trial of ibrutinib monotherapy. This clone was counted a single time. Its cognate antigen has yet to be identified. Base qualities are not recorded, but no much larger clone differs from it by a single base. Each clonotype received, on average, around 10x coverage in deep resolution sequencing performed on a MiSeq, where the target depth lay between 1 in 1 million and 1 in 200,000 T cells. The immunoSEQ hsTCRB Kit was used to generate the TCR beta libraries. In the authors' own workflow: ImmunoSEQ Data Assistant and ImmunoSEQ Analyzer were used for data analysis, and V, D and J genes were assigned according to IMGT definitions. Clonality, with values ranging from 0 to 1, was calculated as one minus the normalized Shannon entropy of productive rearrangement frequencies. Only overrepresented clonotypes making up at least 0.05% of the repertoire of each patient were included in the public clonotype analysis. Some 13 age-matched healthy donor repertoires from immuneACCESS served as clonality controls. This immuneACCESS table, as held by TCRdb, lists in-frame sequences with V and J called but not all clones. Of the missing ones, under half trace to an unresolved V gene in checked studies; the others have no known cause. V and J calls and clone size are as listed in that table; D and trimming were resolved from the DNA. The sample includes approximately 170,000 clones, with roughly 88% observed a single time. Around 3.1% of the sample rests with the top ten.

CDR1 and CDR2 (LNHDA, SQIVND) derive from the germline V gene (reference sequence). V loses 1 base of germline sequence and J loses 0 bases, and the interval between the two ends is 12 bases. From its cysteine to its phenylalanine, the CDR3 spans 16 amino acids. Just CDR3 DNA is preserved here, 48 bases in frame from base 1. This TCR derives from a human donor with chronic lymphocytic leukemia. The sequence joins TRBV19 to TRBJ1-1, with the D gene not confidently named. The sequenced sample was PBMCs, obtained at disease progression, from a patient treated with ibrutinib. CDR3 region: CASSIGIGRLNTEAFF. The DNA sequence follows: TGTGCCAGTAGTATAGGGATTGGGCGCTTGAACACTGAAGCTTTCTTT.